The rows below give T cell receptor beta chains drawn from one sample of a study of CD8 T cells in ankylosing spondylitis. One entry per CDR3 protein results from TCRdb running MiXCR on the 5' RACE reads. The sample carries about 150,000 distinct CDR3 sequences, around 45% recorded once. The sequencing input was synovial fluid, either unsorted or a sorted T cell fraction (not recorded which). These receptors came from a male donor with ankylosing spondylitis. Both conserved end residues are part of each CDR3. Each record gives: CDR3 protein, CDR3 DNA, clone size, D gene, V gene, J gene. A D gene is named only where the DNA matches it firmly. Some rows have no size entry. The others give once, few or many, or a class for an expanded clone.

CDR3 protein: CATSTYSGQINYGYTF; CDR3 DNA: TGTGCCACCAGCACCTACTCAGGACAGATCAACTATGGCTACACCTTC; clone size: many; D gene: -; V gene: TRBV15; J gene: TRBJ1-2
CDR3 protein: CASSPALSGGRQYF; CDR3 DNA: TGTGCCAGCAGCCCAGCATTGAGCGGGGGGCGGCAGTACTTC; clone size: -; D gene: TRBD2; V gene: TRBV7-9; J gene: TRBJ2-7
CDR3 protein: CASSLGLKRVDTGELFF; CDR3 DNA: TGTGCCAGCAGCTTAGGCCTCAAAAGGGTCGACACCGGGGAGCTGTTTTTT; clone size: -; D gene: -; V gene: TRBV13; J gene: TRBJ2-2
CDR3 protein: CASSLKGDRVNTEAFF; CDR3 DNA: TGTGCCAGCAGCCTAAAGGGGGACAGGGTGAACACTGAAGCTTTCTTT; clone size: -; D gene: TRBD1; V gene: TRBV7-9; J gene: TRBJ1-1
CDR3 protein: CASSLYPVYRSNQPQHF; CDR3 DNA: TGCGCCAGCAGCCTATACCCAGTGTACCGGAGCAATCAGCCCCAGCATTTT; clone size: -; D gene: -; V gene: TRBV4-1; J gene: TRBJ1-5
CDR3 protein: CASSGDSPLEQYF; CDR3 DNA: TGTGCCAGCAGCGGGGACAGCCCGCTCGAGCAGTACTTC; clone size: few; D gene: TRBD1; V gene: TRBV9; J gene: TRBJ2-7
CDR3 protein: CASRYPGQIETQYF; CDR3 DNA: TGCGCCAGCAGGTATCCGGGACAAATAGAGACCCAGTACTTC; clone size: -; D gene: -; V gene: TRBV5-1; J gene: TRBJ2-5
CDR3 protein: CASSPSFLLARKADTQYF; CDR3 DNA: TGTGCCAGCAGTCCATCTTTCCTTCTAGCCCGTAAGGCAGATACGCAGTATTTT; clone size: -; D gene: -; V gene: TRBV28; J gene: TRBJ2-3
CDR3 protein: CASKDPRWNENSPLHF; CDR3 DNA: TGTGCCAGCAAAGACCCCCGATGGAATGAAAATTCACCCCTCCACTTT; clone size: -; D gene: -; V gene: TRBV28; J gene: TRBJ1-6
CDR3 protein: CSLGTDYNEQFF; CDR3 DNA: TGCAGCCTAGGAACAGACTACAATGAGCAGTTCTTC; clone size: -; D gene: -; V gene: TRBV29-1; J gene: TRBJ2-1
CDR3 protein: CAISESRASGDNEQFF; CDR3 DNA: TGTGCCATCAGTGAGTCGAGGGCTAGCGGGGACAATGAGCAGTTCTTC; clone size: -; D gene: TRBD2; V gene: TRBV10-3; J gene: TRBJ2-1
CDR3 protein: CASSLGQGPHSNQPQHF; CDR3 DNA: TGCGCCAGCAGCCTCGGACAGGGGCCCCATAGCAATCAGCCCCAGCATTTT; clone size: -; D gene: TRBD1; V gene: TRBV4-1; J gene: TRBJ1-5
CDR3 protein: CASSPFDGYGYTF; CDR3 DNA: TGTGCCAGCAGTCCCTTTGACGGTTATGGCTACACCTTC; clone size: -; D gene: -; V gene: TRBV27; J gene: TRBJ1-2
CDR3 protein: CASSLAMPRMPYYRSYNEQFF; CDR3 DNA: TGTGCCAGCAGCTTAGCAATGCCTCGGATGCCCTATTATCGCTCCTACAATGAGCAGTTCTTC; clone size: few; D gene: -; V gene: TRBV11-1; J gene: TRBJ2-1